These T cell receptor beta chains were read from a single sample in a study of blood T cell repertoires in COVID-19. Generated by immunoSEQ multiplex PCR, the TCRdb table keeps only in-frame clones and is missing some. Of 330,000 or so clones listed, roughly 86% are singletons. Material: peripheral blood. The receptors shown here come from a man aged 30 to 39 with COVID-19, enrolled during active disease. CDR3s include the opening cysteine and the closing phenylalanine or tryptophan. The D gene is left open where the match is weak. Clone size is not always given. Where it is, it says once, few, many or a class for expanded clones.

D	size	V	J	DNA	CDR3
NA	NA	TRBV2	TRBJ2-7	TGTGCCAGCAGTCCGGGATTTGGTCGGTCCGAGCAGTACTTC	CASSPGFGRSEQYF
TRBD2	NA	TRBV5-6	TRBJ2-4	TGTGCCAGCAGCTTGGTATCTAGCGGGGGTTCAAACATTCAGTACTTC	CASSLVSSGGSNIQYF
NA	once	TRBV15	TRBJ2-1	TGTGCCACCAGCAGCCGTGCGGGCTCCTACAATGAGCAGTTCTTC	CATSSRAGSYNEQFF
NA	NA	TRBV15	TRBJ2-2	TGTGCCACCAGCAGGCAGTACACCGGGGAGCTGTTTTTT	CATSRQYTGELFF
TRBD2	NA	TRBV5-1	TRBJ2-2	TGCGCCAGCAGCCTCTTAGCGGGGGGCCTTACCGGGGAGCTGTTTTTT	CASSLLAGGLTGELFF
NA	medium-sized	TRBV6-2/TRBV6-3	TRBJ2-7	TGTGCCAGCAGTTACTCGATTGGGACTGCGGGGGAGCAGTACTTC	CASSYSIGTAGEQYF
NA	NA	TRBV15	TRBJ2-7	TGTGCCACCAGCAGAGATGGGAGTTATCCCTACGAGCAGTACTTC	CATSRDGSYPYEQYF
TRBD2	NA	TRBV5-4	TRBJ2-7	TGTGCCAGCAGCTTGCCGAGCGGGAGGGCCTACGAGCAGTACTTC	CASSLPSGRAYEQYF
NA	NA	TRBV7-8	TRBJ1-2	TGTGCCAGCAGCTTAGTCTTTAGGGGGAATGACTATGGCTACACCTTC	CASSLVFRGNDYGYTF
NA	NA	TRBV6-5	TRBJ1-1	TGTGCCAGCAGTTACGGCTCTGAAGCTTTCTTT	CASSYGSEAFF
NA	few	TRBV6-5	TRBJ1-1	TGTGCCAGCAGTTACCTGCGAAACACTGAAGCTTTCTTT	CASSYLRNTEAFF
TRBD1	NA	TRBV24-1	TRBJ2-6	TGTGCCACCAGTGAGGGACAGGGGGCAAGGAGTGCTGGGGCCAACGTCCTGACTTTC	CATSEGQGARSAGANVLTF
TRBD2	NA	TRBV18	TRBJ2-7	TGTGCCAGCTCACCCATAAGCGGGAGTCTGTACGAGCAGTACTTC	CASSPISGSLYEQYF
TRBD2	NA	TRBV7-2	TRBJ2-1	TGTGCCAGCAGCTTGGGGCTAGCGGGGGGGAGGAATGAGCAGTTCTTC	CASSLGLAGGRNEQFF
NA	NA	TRBV19	TRBJ1-1	TGTGCCACCTACTCAGGGTTTCAGACTGAAGCTTTCTTT	CATYSGFQTEAFF
NA	NA	TRBV18	TRBJ2-5	TGTGCCAGCTCACCACAGGAGGAAGGGACCCAGTACTTC	CASSPQEEGTQYF
NA	many	TRBV4-3	TRBJ1-1	TGCGCCAGCTCCCTCCAACCGGGGGGCGGCACTGAAGCTTTCTTT	CASSLQPGGGTEAFF
NA	NA	TRBV10-3	TRBJ1-3	TGTGCCATCAGCGCGGGGCCCGGTAACTCTGGAAACACCATATATTTT	CAISAGPGNSGNTIYF
TRBD2	NA	TRBV27	TRBJ2-7	TGTGCCAGCAGTTTATCGCTAGCGGGAGTGCGGGAGCAGTACTTC	CASSLSLAGVREQYF
NA	many	TRBV19	TRBJ1-2	TGTGCCAGTACCCCGACTGACAGGACTAACTATGGCTACACCTTC	CASTPTDRTNYGYTF
NA	NA	TRBV11-2	TRBJ2-3	TGTGCCAGCAGCTTAGGTAGCATAGGAGATACGCAGTATTTT	CASSLGSIGDTQYF
NA	NA	TRBV30	TRBJ1-2	TGTGCCTGGACTCAGCGTCCCTCTAACTATGGCTACACCTTC	CAWTQRPSNYGYTF
TRBD1	NA	TRBV5-1	TRBJ1-2	TGCGCCAGCAGCTTGCGTGGACAGGGGGCGTCTGGCTACACCTTC	CASSLRGQGASGYTF